Listed below are T cell receptor beta chains from one sample, sequenced in a study of T cells in Graves' hyperthyroidism and ophthalmopathy. TCRdb reanalysed the multiplex PCR reads using MiXCR and keeps one entry per CDR3 protein. This table holds 700,000 to 850,000 distinct CDR3 sequences, about a third found once. Sequenced input: blood. Receptors were obtained from a woman aged 40 to 50 with Graves' hyperthyroidism. The conserved cysteine and the conserved F or W are not part of the CDR3 here. Each record gives: V gene, D gene, J gene, CDR3 protein. A D gene is named only where the DNA matches it firmly.

TRBV5-1	TRBD1	NA	ASSSDRDPYNEQF
TRBV20-1	NA	TRBJ2-7	SALSTSSYEQY
TRBV7-9	NA	TRBJ1-1	ASSYAPGNTEAF
TRBV6-5	NA	TRBJ2-7	ASSYSKFSYEQY
TRBV2	TRBD1	TRBJ1-3	ASNGQGYGNTIY
TRBV5-6	TRBD2	TRBJ2-2	ASSLFGGGGTGELF
TRBV7-7	TRBD2	TRBJ2-5	ASSLASSGESETQY
TRBV29-1	NA	TRBJ1-2	SVEVSGGPSYGYT
TRBV14	NA	TRBJ1-6	ASSEGFPTRTGRADSPLH
TRBV2	NA	NA	ASSEFSAVNEQF
TRBV24-1	NA	TRBJ1-2	ATGKANYGYT
TRBV15	TRBD1	TRBJ2-7	ATSSPGQVYGYEQY
TRBV6-5	NA	TRBJ1-6	ASSNAGNSPLH
TRBV20-1	TRBD1	TRBJ2-5	SADGQDQETQY
TRBV10-3	NA	TRBJ2-6	AISGTVSGANVLT
TRBV3-1	NA	TRBJ2-7	ASSQQQQYKQY
TRBV12-5	TRBD1	TRBJ2-2	ASGDRGTGELF
TRBV12-3/TRBV12-4	NA	TRBJ1-4	ASSLGGSEKLF
TRBV7-2	TRBD1	TRBJ1-2	ASSLSRDSSSNYGYT